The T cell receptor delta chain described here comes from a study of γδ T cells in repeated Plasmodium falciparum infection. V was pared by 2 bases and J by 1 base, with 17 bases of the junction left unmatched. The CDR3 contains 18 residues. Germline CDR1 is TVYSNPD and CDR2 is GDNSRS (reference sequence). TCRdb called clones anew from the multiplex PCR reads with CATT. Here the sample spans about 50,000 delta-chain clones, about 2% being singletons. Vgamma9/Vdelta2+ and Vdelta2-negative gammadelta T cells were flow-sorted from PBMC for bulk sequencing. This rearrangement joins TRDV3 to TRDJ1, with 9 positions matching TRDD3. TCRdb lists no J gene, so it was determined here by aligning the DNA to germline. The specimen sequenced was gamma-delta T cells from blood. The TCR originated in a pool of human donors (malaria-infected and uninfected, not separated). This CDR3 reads CAFQPRTGDTNGTDKLIF. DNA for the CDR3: TGTGCCTTTCAGCCTCGTACTGGGGATACGAATGGCACCGATAAACTCATCTTT.